This TCR beta chain was captured in a study of regulatory dendritic cells for organ transplantation. In regard to this clone: Its antigen is not identified.

The CDR3 is 12 amino acids. Germline assignment: CDR1 KGHSH and CDR2 LQKENI. V was pared by 3 bases and J by 1 base, with 2 bases between. Measured with immunoSEQ multiplex PCR; TCRdb has only the in-frame clones, and not every one. Of tens of thousands of clones listed, 85% to 90% are singletons. CFSE-labeled sorted T cells met regulatory or mature dendritic cells for roughly 5 days. The rearrangement links TRBV18 to TRBJ2-3, with D hard to call. The sequence derives from a human donor in good health. The sequenced sample was naive CD4+ T cells from blood cultured with dendritic cells. Subset noted: CD45RA+ naive T cells. CDR3 sequence reads: CASSPGTDTQYF. CDR3 in DNA: TGTGCCAGCTCACCGGGCACAGATACGCAGTATTTT.